This T cell receptor (beta chain) derives from a study of spatial heterogeneity in lung cancer. Study-wide background: Sequences of the beta chain were consistently detected in greater numbers than alpha-chain sequences.

This clonotype was seen repeatedly, ten times or more. This CDR3 contains 17 residues. The V segment lost 0 bases and the J segment 0 bases; nucleotides outside the gene matches: 6. Germline CDR1 reads MNHEY; CDR2 reads SVGAGI. Time point in this sample: sample taken at primary tumor resection. No cell sorting; template was whole RNA from tumor, lung tissue or PBMC. The donors comprised some 78 untreated early-stage non-small cell lung cancer patients. In the library, each TCR cDNA molecule bore its own unique molecular identifier. TCRdb reprocessed the 5' RACE reads with MiXCR, giving one entry per CDR3 protein. Seen here are some 10,000 distinct CDR3 sequences, around 15% observed once, and the top ten hold 50% to 65%.

The sequencing used PBMCs, collected at surgery. The J gene is TRBJ2-3, the V gene TRBV6-5; TRBD2 matches at 7 bases. This TCR derives from a male donor with early-stage non-small cell lung cancer. The CDR3 nucleotides read TGTGCCAGCAGTTACTCGGGCGGGAGATTTAGCACAGATACGCAGTATTTT. Translation gives CASSYSGGRFSTDTQYF.